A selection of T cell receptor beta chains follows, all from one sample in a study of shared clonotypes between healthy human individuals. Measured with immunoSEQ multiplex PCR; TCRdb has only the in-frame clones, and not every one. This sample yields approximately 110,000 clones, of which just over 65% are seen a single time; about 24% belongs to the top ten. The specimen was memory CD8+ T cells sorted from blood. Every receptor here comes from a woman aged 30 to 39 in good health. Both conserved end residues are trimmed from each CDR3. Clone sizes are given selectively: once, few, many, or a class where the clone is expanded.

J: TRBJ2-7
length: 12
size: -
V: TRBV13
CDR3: ASSEISRDYEQY

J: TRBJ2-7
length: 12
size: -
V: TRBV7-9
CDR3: ASGDRLISYEQY

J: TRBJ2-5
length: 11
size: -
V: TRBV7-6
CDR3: ASSQKEAETQY

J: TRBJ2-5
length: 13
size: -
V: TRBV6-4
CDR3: ASSETAGGRETQY

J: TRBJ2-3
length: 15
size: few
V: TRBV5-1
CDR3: ASRHSEREGHRDTQY

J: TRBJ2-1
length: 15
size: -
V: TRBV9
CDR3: ASSFNERGALYNEQF

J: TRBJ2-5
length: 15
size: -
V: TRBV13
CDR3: ASSPPADRGWQETQY

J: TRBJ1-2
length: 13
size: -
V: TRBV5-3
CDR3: ARSLGREINYGYT

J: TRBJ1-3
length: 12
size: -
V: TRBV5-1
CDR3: ASSLGTAGNTIY

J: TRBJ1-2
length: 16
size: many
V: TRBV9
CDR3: ASSPRVLGGQAYYGYT

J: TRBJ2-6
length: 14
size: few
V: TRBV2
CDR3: ASSEQGAGGANVLT

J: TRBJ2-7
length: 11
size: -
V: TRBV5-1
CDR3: ASSLGSGYEQY

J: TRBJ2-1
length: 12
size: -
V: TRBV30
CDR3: AREGDRGYNEQF

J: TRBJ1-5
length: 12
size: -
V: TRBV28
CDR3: ASSEINSNQPQH

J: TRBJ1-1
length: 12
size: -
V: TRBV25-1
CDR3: ASSARDGGPEAF

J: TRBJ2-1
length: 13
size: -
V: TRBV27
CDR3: ASRTVAGGFNEQF

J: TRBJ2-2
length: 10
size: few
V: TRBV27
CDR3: ASSWNTGELF

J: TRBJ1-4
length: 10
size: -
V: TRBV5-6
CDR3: ASSAALTRLF

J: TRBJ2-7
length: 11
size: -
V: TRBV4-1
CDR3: ASSHSRRYEQY

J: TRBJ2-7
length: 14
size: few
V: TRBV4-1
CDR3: ASSQGGLAGVYEQY

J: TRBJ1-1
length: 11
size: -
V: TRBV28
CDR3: ASSLFAKGQAF

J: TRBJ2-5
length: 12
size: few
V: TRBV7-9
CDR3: ASSSRLPQETQY

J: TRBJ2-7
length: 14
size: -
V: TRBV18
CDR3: ASSPYGTSIPYEQY

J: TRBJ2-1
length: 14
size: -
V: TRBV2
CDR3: ASSVWRDSLNIGQF

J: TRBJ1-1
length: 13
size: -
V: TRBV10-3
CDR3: AISESGGRRTEAF

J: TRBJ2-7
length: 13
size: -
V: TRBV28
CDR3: ASSTPGHNKYEQY

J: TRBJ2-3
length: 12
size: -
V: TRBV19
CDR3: ASSMSDSLDTQY

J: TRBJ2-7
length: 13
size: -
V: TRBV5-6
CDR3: ASSPGLAGGYEQY

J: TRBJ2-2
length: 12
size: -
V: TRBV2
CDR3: ASSDRDLTGELF

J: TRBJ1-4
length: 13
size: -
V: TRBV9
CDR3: ASSKGQLVWEKLF

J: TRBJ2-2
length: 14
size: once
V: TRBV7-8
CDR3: ASSYRTSGSTGELF

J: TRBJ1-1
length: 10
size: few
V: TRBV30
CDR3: AWRRVNTEAF

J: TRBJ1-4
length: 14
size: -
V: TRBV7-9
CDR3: ASSIGAGTGSEKLF

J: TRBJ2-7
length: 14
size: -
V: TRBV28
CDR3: ASSSYIAFSSYEQY

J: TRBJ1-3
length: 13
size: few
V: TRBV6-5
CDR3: ASSYAADGGNTIY

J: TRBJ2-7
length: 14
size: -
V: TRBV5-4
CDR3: ASSNGRRVGIYEQY

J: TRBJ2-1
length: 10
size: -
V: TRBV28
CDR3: ATEGSSNEQF

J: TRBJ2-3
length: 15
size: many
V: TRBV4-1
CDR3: ASSQTPTDPSTDTQY

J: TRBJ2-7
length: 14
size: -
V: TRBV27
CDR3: ASSSAGAGIAYEQY

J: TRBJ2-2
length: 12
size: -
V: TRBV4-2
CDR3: ASSQNGLPGELF

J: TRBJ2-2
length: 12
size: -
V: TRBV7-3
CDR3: ASSSGSHTGELF

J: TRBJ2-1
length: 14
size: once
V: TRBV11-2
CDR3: ASSPTRGSSYNEQF

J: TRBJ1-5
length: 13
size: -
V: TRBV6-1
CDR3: ASSEMRSTLVPQH

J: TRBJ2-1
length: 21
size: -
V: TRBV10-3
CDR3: AISESFLGTLVIRRYPQSEQF

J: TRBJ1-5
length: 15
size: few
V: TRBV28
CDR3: ASKAGTGIRSNQPQH

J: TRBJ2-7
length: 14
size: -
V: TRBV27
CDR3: ASSLIPGQGIHEQY

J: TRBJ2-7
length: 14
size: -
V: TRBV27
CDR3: ASSPHHRTGEYEQY

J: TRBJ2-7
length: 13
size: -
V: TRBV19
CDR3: ASSIGDGPSHEQY

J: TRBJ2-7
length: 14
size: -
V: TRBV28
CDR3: ASSFPTGGLSYEQY

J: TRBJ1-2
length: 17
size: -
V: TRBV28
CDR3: ASSTNPGGAGGSLYGYT

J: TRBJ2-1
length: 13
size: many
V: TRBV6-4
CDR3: ASSATSGSGNEQF

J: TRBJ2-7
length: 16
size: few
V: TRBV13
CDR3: ASSLGLGASGSSYEQY

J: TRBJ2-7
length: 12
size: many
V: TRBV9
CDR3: ASSVGANSYEQY

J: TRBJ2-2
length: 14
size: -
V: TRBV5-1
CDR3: ASSLSSRPGGGELF